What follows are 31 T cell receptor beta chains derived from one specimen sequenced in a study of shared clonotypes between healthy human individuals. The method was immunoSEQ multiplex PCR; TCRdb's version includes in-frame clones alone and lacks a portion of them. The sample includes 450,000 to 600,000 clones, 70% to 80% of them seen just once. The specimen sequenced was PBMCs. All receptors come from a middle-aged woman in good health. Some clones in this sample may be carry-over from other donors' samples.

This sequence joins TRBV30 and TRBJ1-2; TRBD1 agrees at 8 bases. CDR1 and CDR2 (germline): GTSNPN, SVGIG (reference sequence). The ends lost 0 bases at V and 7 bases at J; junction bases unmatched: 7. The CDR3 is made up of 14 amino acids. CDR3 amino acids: CAWSVTSGGSGYTF. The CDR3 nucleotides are TGTGCCTGGAGTGTAACATCAGGGGGCAGTGGCTACACCTTC.

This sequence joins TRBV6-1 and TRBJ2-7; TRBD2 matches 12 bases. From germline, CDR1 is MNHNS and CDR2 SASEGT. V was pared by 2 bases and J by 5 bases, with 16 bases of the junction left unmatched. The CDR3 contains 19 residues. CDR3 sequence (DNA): TGTGCCAGCAGTGAACATTCCCTAGCGGGAGGGCCCGGAATGAACGAGCAGTACTTC. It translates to CASSEHSLAGGPGMNEQYF.

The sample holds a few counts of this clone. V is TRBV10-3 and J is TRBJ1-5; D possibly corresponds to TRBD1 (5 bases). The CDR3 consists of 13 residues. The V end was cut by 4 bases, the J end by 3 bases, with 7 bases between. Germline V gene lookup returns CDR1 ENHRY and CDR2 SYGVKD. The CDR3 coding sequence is TGTGCCATCAGTGGGGGCACCAATCAGCCCCAGCATTTT. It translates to CAISGGTNQPQHF.

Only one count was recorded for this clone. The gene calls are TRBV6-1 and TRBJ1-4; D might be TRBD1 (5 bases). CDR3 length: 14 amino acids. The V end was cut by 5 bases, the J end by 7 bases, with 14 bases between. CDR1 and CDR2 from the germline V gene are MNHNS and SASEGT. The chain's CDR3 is CASSKAGFGEKLFF. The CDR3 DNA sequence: TGTGCCAGCAGTAAGGCAGGGTTCGGTGAAAAACTGTTTTTT.

The CDR3 DNA sequence: TGCGCCAGCAGCCAAGGTCAGGACAGATTTGCCTACGAGCAGTACTTC. Encoded protein: CASSQGQDRFAYEQYF. The rearrangement uses TRBV4-1 and TRBJ2-7; perhaps TRBD1 as D (6 bases). V was shortened by 1 base and J by 2 bases, with 15 bases between the two germline ends. The CDR3 runs 16 residues. The germline CDR1 and CDR2 sequences are MGHRA and YSYEKL.

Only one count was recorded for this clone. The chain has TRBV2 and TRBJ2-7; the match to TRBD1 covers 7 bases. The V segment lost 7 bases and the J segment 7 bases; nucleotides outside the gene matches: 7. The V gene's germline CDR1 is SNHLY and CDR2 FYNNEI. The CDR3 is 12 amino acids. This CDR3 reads CASKDQGVEQYF. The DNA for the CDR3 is TGTGCCAGCAAAGACCAGGGGGTAGAGCAGTACTTC.

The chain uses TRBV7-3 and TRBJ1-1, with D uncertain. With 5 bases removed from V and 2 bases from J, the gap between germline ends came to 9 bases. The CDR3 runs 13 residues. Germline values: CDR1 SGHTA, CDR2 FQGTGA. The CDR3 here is CASSLTFNTEAFF. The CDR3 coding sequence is TGTGCCAGCAGCCTTACCTTCAACACTGAAGCTTTCTTT.

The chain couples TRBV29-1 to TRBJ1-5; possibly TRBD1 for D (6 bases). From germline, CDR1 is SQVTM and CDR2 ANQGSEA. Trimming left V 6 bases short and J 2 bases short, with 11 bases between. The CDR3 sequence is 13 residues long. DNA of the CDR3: TGCAGCGTCAGACAGGAGGGCAATCAGCCCCAGCATTTT. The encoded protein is CSVRQEGNQPQHF. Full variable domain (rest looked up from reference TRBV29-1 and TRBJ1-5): SAVISQKPSRDICQRGTSLTIQCQVDSQVTMMFWYRQQPGQSLTLIATANQGSEATYESGFVIDKFPISRPNLTFSTLTVSNMSPEDSSIYLCSVRQEGNQPQHFGDGTRLSIL.

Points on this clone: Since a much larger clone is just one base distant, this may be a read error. CDR3 nucleotides: TGTGCCAGCAGTAGGATAGCGGGAGGTAGGGATGAGCAGTTCTTC. Encoded protein: CASSRIAGGRDEQFF. The V and J genes are TRBV2 and TRBJ2-1; 10 bases agree with TRBD2. Germline CDR1 and CDR2: SNHLY and FYNNEI. V shed 5 bases, J shed 8 bases, and the junction held 9 bases outside the gene matches. The CDR3 covers 15 residues.

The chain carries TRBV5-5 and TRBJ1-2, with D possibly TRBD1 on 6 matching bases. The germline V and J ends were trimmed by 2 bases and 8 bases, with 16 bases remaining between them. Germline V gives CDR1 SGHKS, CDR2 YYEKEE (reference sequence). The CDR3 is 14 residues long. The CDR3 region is CASSFSIEGGGYTF. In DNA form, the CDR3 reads TGTGCCAGCAGCTTTAGCATCGAGGGGGGCGGCTACACCTTC. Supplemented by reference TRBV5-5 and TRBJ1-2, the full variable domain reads DAGVTQSPTHLIKTRGQQVTLRCSPISGHKSVSWYQQVLGQGPQFIFQYYEKEERGRGNFPDRFSARQFPNYSSELNVNALLLGDSALYLCASSFSIEGGGYTFGSGTRLTVV.

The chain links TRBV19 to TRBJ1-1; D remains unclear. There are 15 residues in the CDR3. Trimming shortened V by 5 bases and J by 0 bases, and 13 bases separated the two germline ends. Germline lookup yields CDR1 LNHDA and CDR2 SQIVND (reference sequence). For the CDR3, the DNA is TGTGCCAGTAGTGGTTCCGGTATGATGAACACTGAAGCTTTCTTT. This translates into CASSGSGMMNTEAFF.

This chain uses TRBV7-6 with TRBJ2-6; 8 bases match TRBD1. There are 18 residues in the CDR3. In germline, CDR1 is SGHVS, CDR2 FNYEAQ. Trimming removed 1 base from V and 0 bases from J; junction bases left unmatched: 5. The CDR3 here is CASSLGTGSSSGANVLTF. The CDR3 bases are TGTGCCAGCAGCTTAGGGACAGGGTCCAGCTCTGGGGCCAACGTCCTGACTTTC.

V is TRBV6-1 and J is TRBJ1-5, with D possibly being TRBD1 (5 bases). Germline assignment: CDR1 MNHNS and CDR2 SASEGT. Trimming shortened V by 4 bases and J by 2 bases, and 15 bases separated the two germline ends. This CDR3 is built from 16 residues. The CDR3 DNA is TGTGCCAGCAGTGGGGGGTTTACGTGGGGCAATCAGCCCCAGCATTTT. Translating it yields CASSGGFTWGNQPQHF.

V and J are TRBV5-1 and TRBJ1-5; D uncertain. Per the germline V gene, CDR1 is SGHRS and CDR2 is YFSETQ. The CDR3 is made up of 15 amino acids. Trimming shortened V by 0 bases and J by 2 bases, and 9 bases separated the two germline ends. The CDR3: CASSLGDNRNQPQHF. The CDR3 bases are TGCGCCAGCAGCTTGGGAGACAATCGCAATCAGCCCCAGCATTTT.

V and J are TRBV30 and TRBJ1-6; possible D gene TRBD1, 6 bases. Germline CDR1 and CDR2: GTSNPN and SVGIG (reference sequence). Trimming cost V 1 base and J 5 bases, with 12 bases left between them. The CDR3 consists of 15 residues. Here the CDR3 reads CAWSGGTPNNSPLHF. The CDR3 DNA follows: TGTGCCTGGAGTGGTGGGACACCAAATAATTCACCCCTCCACTTT.

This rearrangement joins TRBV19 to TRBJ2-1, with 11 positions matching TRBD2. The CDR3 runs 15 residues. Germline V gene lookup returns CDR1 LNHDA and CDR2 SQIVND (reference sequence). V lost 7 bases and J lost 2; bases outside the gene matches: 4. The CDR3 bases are TGTGCCAGTAAATATAGCGGGAGGGCCTACAATGAGCAGTTCTTC. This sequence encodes CASKYSGRAYNEQFF.

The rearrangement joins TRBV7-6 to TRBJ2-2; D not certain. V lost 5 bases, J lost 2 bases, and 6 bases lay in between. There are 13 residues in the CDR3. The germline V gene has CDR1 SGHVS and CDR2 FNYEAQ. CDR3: CASSARNTGELFF. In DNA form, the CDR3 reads TGTGCCAGCAGCGCCCGAAACACCGGGGAGCTGTTTTTT.

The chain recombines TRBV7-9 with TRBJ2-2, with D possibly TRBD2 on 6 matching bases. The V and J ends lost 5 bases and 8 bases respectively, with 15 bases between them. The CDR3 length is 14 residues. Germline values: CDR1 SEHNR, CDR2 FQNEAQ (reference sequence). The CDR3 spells CASSAPTRVGELFF. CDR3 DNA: TGTGCCAGCAGCGCACCGACTAGAGTAGGGGAGCTGTTTTTT.

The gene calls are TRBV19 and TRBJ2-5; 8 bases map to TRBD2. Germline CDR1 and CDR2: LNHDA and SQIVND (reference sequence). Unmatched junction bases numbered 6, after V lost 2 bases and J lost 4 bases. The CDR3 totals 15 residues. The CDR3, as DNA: TGTGCCAGTAGTATAACCACCGGGGGGGGAGAGACCCAGTACTTC. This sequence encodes CASSITTGGGETQYF.

CDR3 DNA sequence: TGTGCCAGCTCACCACCCTCCAGCTCTACCTACGAGCAGTACTTC. It yields the protein CASSPPSSSTYEQYF. This chain joins TRBV18 and TRBJ2-7; no definite D call. The V and J ends lost 0 bases and 2 bases respectively, with 11 bases between them. The CDR3 contains 15 residues. Per germline, CDR1 KGHSH and CDR2 LQKENI.

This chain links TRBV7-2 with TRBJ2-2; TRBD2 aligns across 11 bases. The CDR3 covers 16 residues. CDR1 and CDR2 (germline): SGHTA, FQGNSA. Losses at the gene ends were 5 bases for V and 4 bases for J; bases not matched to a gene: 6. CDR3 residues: CASSGGLAGPTGELFF. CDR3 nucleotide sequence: TGTGCCAGCAGCGGCGGACTAGCGGGTCCCACCGGGGAGCTGTTTTTT.

CDR3 sequence: CASSIRDNEQFF. The DNA of the CDR3 is TGTGCCAGTAGTATACGGGACAATGAGCAGTTCTTC. This sequence joins TRBV19 and TRBJ2-1; D gene unclear. Between the trimmed V and J ends, which lost 2 bases and 5 bases, there was a span of 4 bases. Per the germline V gene, CDR1 is LNHDA and CDR2 is SQIVND (reference sequence). The CDR3 sequence is 12 residues long.

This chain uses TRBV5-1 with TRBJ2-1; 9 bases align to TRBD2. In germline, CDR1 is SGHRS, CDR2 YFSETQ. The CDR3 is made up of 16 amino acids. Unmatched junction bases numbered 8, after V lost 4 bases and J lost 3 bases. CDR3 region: CASSKGLALNYNEQFF. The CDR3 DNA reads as TGCGCCAGCAGCAAGGGACTAGCTCTTAACTACAATGAGCAGTTCTTC.

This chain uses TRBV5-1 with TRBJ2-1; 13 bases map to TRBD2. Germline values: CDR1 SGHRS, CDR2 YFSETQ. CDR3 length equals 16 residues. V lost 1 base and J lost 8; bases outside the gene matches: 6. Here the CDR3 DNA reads TGCGCCAGCAGCTTGTTTTGGACTAGCGGGAGCTATGAGCAGTTCTTC. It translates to CASSLFWTSGSYEQFF. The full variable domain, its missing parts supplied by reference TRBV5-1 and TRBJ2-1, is KAGVTQTPRYLIKTRGQQVTLSCSPISGHRSVSWYQQTPGQGLQFLFEYFSETQRNKGNFPGRFSGRQFSNSRSEMNVSTLELGDSALYLCASSLFWTSGSYEQFFGPGTRLTVL.

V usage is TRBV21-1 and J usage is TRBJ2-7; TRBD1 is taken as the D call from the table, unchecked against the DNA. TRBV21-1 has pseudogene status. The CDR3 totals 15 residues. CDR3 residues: CASSKAETGNHEQYF. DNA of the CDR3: TGTGCCAGCAGCAAAGCCGAGACAGGGAATCACGAGCAGTACTTC.

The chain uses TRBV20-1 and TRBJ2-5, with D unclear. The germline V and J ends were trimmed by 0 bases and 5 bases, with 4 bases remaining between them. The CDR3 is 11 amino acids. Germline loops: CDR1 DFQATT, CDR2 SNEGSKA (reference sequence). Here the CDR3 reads CSARDHETQYF. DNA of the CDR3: TGCAGTGCTAGAGATCACGAGACCCAGTACTTC.

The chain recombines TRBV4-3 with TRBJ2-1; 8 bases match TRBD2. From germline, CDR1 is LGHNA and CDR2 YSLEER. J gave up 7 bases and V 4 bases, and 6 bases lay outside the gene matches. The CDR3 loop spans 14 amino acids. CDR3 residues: CASSRGGLVNEQFF. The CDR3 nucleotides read TGCGCCAGCAGCCGAGGGGGACTAGTTAATGAGCAGTTCTTC.

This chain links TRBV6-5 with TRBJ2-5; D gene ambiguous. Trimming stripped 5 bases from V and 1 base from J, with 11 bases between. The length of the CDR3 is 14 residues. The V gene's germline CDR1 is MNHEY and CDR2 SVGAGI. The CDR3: CASSRQELQETQYF. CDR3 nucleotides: TGTGCCAGCAGTCGACAAGAACTCCAAGAGACCCAGTACTTC.

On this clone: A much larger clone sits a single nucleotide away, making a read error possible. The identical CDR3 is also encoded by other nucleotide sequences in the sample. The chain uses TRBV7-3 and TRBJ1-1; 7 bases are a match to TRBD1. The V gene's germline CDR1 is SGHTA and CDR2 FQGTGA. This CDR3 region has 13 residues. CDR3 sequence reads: CASSYDRETEAFF. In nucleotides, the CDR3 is TGTGCCAGCAGCTACGACAGGGAAACTGAAGCTTTCTTC.

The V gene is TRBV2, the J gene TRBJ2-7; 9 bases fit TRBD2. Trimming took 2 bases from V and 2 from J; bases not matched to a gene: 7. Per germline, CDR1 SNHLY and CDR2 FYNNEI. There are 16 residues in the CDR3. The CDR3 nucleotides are TGTGCCAGCAGTGAACCGGGGGCTAGCGGGACCTACGAGCAGTACTTC. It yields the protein CASSEPGASGTYEQYF.

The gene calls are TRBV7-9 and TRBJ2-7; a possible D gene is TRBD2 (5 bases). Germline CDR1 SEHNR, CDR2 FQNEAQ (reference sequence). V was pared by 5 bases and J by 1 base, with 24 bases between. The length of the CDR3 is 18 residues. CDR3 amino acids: CASSRGPPLASGSYEQYF. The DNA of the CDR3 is TGTGCCAGCAGCCGCGGGCCACCGCTAGCCTCGGGGTCCTACGAGCAGTACTTC.